This T cell receptor beta chain was observed in a study of a mutant IDH1 vaccine in newly diagnosed glioma. Study overall: At weeks 1, 3, 5, 7, 11, 15, 19 and 23, patients received a vaccination, eight in all.

Remarks on this clone: What it binds is not known.

The assay was immunoSEQ multiplex PCR, and TCRdb's table has in-frame clones only and misses some. The data contain tens of thousands of clones, roughly 81% of them singletons. Time point meaning: week 23, last vaccination. In the vaccine, a single dose held 300 ug of the mutant IDH1 20-mer peptide, along with topical imiquimod. This sequence was found in a man between 25 and 39 years old with glioma. The starting material was PBMCs, obtained from a glioma patient whose treatment included an IDH1 peptide vaccine.

The CDR3 loop reads CASSMSGRAHFSGNTIYF. The DNA of the CDR3 is TGTGCCAGTAGTATGTCGGGCAGGGCCCATTTCTCTGGAAACACCATATATTTT. The J gene is TRBJ1-3, the V gene TRBV19, with D possibly being TRBD1 (5 bases). The CDR3 has 18 residues. Trimming removed 3 bases from V and 0 bases from J, with 18 bases in between. Looked up from germline, CDR1 is LNHDA and CDR2 is SQIVND (reference sequence). Filled out from reference TRBV19 and TRBJ1-3, the complete variable domain reads DGGITQSPKYLFRKEGQNVTLSCEQNLNHDAMYWYRQDPGQGLRLIYYSQIVNDFQKGDIAEGYSVSREKKESFPLTVTSAQKNPTAFYLCASSMSGRAHFSGNTIYFGEGSWLTVV.